This passage covers 29 T cell receptor beta chains from one sample sequenced in a study of T-cell memory formation after mild COVID-19 (dated by TCRdb to the early 2020s). The library was produced with 5' RACE. The run used an Illumina NovaSeq 6000. TCRdb reprocessing: public reads trimmed at Q25 with fastp, clones called with MiXCR, in-frame beta chains kept. Every CDR3 protein is listed once, alongside the most common genes and DNA of its rows. The sample includes fewer than 150,000 distinct CDR3 sequences, with approximately 5.9% observed a single time. The top ten constitute under 2.5% of the sample. Material for sequencing was PBMCs or a T cell subset sorted from them (not recorded which). Source of these receptors: an adult woman who had mild COVID-19 (a few samples of this study predate the infection). The sample titles of this study are shuffled in the database, so cell type and time point are left out; the donor was told from shared clones.

This clonotype was found a few times. The V and J genes are TRBV20-1 and TRBJ2-1; 13 nucleotides line up with TRBD2. In germline, CDR1 is DFQATT, CDR2 SNEGSKA (reference sequence). V dropped 1 base and J dropped 4; count of bases not matched to a gene: 4. This CDR3 comprises 16 residues. This CDR3 reads CSARVGTSGAYNEQFF. CDR3 nucleotides: TGCAGTGCTAGAGTTGGGACTAGCGGGGCATACAATGAGCAGTTCTTC.

The sample holds a few counts of this clonotype. This sequence joins TRBV23-1 and TRBJ2-3, with 7 bases that match TRBD2. TRBV23-1 is flagged as an ORF with uncertain function. With V trimmed by 0 bases and J by 6 bases, 6 bases remained unmatched. This CDR3 region has 15 residues. The DNA of the CDR3 is TGCGCCAGCAGTCAATCTGGGGGGGATGGCGATACGCAGTATTTT. It yields the protein CASSQSGGDGDTQYF.

J is TRBJ2-2 and V is TRBV6-6; D remains ambiguous. CDR1 and CDR2 (germline): MNHNY, SVGAGI (reference sequence). Trimming took off 5 bases at V and 4 bases at J, with 11 bases between the two ends. The CDR3 contains 14 residues. CDR3 bases: TGTGCCAGCAGTGATGACTGGGTCACCGGGGAGCTGTTTTTT. Protein product: CASSDDWVTGELFF.

This clonotype was seen many times. The chain joins TRBV12-3 or TRBV12-4 to TRBJ2-5; D is uncertain. The CDR3 covers 12 residues. Trimming pared 3 bases from V and 4 bases from J, leaving 6 bases between. The CDR3 DNA reads TGTGCCAGCAGTTTCCTTGGAGAGACCCAGTACTTC. Protein: CASSFLGETQYF.

This clonotype occurred many times. The chain employs TRBV4-1 and TRBJ1-1, with D possibly matching TRBD1 (5 bases). The CDR3 consists of 16 residues. Trimming stripped 3 bases from V and 4 bases from J, with 18 bases between. Germline CDR1 is MGHRA and CDR2 is YSYEKL. The DNA for the CDR3 is TGCGCCAGCAGCCAGGTGTTCCTGAGGGGCCCCACTGAAGCTTTCTTT. Translating it yields CASSQVFLRGPTEAFF.

In this sample, this clonotype turned up a few times. V usage is TRBV12-3 or TRBV12-4 and J usage is TRBJ2-3; 9 bases are a match to TRBD1. V shed 4 bases and J 5 bases; nucleotides not matched to a gene: 10. This CDR3 is built from 16 residues. The CDR3 nucleotides read TGTGCCAGCAGTTCCGCCGGACAGGGGTTAATAGATACGCAGTATTTT. Translation gives CASSSAGQGLIDTQYF.

This sequence joins TRBV7-2 and TRBJ1-6; D gene unclear. This CDR3 contains 13 residues. CDR1 and CDR2 from the germline V gene are SGHTA and FQGNSA. The V and J ends lost 3 bases and 9 bases respectively, with 9 bases between them. The CDR3: CASSFERRSPLHF. The CDR3 bases are TGTGCCAGCAGCTTTGAACGCCGTTCACCCCTCCACTTT.

This clonotype was recorded at least ten times. V usage is TRBV12-3 or TRBV12-4 and J usage is TRBJ2-5; D remains ambiguous. The CDR3 sequence is 11 residues long. Trimming pared 7 bases from V and 5 bases from J, leaving 8 bases between. The CDR3 region is CASTLGETQYF. In DNA, the CDR3 is TGTGCCAGCACCCTGGGGGAGACCCAGTACTTC.

This CDR3 reads CSASDSAGLTYEQYF. For the CDR3, the DNA is TGCAGTGCTAGCGACTCCGCAGGCCTCACCTACGAGCAGTACTTC. The chain recombines TRBV20-1 with TRBJ2-7; D remains ambiguous. Per germline, CDR1 DFQATT and CDR2 SNEGSKA (reference sequence). The CDR3 runs 15 residues. Deletions cut 3 bases from V and 2 bases from J, with 17 bases between.

This clonotype came up a few times. V usage is TRBV6-1 and J usage is TRBJ2-3; the match to TRBD2 covers 9 bases. Germline CDR1 reads MNHNS; CDR2 reads SASEGT. The J segment lost 3 bases and the V segment lost 8 bases, leaving 3 bases of the junction unmatched. The CDR3 contains 13 residues. The CDR3: CASAGGHTDTQYF. DNA of the CDR3: TGTGCCAGCGCGGGGGGGCATACAGATACGCAGTATTTT.

This clonotype has at least ten counts. This chain's CDR3 is CASSLKGSYGYTF. CDR3 nucleotide sequence: TGTGCCAGCAGCTTAAAGGGCAGCTATGGCTACACCTTC. The rearrangement joins TRBV7-3 to TRBJ1-2; D call uncertain. V lost 1 base to trimming and J lost 4 bases, with 7 bases between them. The CDR3 has 13 amino acids. Germline V CDR1 and CDR2: SGHTA, FQGTGA. The full variable domain, with the rest looked up from reference TRBV7-3 and TRBJ1-2, is GAGVSQTPSNKVTEKGKYVELRCDPISGHTALYWYRQSLGQGPEFLIYFQGTGAADDSGLPNDRFFAVRPEGSVSTLKIQRTERGDSAVYLCASSLKGSYGYTFGSGTRLTVV.

The sample holds many counts of this clonotype. V gene TRBV12-3 or TRBV12-4 combines with J gene TRBJ2-1; D gene ambiguous. The CDR3 is 13 residues long. With 5 bases removed from V and 10 bases from J, the gap between germline ends came to 15 bases. CDR3 coding DNA: TGTGCCAGCAGTCCGGCTGGCTGGGGAGAGCAGTTCTTC. This encodes CASSPAGWGEQFF.

This clonotype occurred many times. The chain carries TRBV5-1 and TRBJ1-1, with TRBD1 matching over 10 bases. In germline, CDR1 is SGHRS, CDR2 YFSETQ. V was pared by 4 bases and J by 4 bases, with 7 bases of the junction left unmatched. The CDR3 is 15 residues long. Here the CDR3 reads CASSGLGQGSTEAFF. The CDR3 nucleotides read TGCGCCAGCAGCGGCCTGGGACAGGGGAGCACTGAAGCTTTCTTT.

This clonotype was detected only a few times. The chain couples TRBV4-1 to TRBJ2-2; 8 positions match TRBD2. This CDR3 is built from 17 residues. Germline V gene lookup returns CDR1 MGHRA and CDR2 YSYEKL. V shed 4 bases, J shed 4 bases, and the junction held 11 bases outside the gene matches. CDR3 amino acids: CASSRRDMGLVTGELFF. The CDR3 nucleotides read TGCGCCAGCAGCCGAAGAGATATGGGACTAGTCACCGGGGAGCTGTTTTTT.

This clonotype was seen more than once but under ten times. This chain links TRBV29-1 with TRBJ1-1; no clear D gene. The V gene's germline CDR1 is SQVTM and CDR2 ANQGSEA. The CDR3 has 10 amino acids. Trimming removed 8 bases from V and 11 bases from J, with 15 bases in between. The CDR3 nucleotides read TGCAGCCTTGCCCGAATGAGGGCTTTCTTT. It translates to CSLARMRAFF.

This chain connects TRBV2 to TRBJ1-6, with D perhaps TRBD1 (5 bases). Trimming pared 4 bases from V and 4 bases from J, leaving 11 bases between. CDR1 and CDR2 (germline): SNHLY, FYNNEI. The CDR3 has 15 residues. CDR3 region: CASSAQVGYNSPLHF. The CDR3 DNA reads as TGTGCCAGCAGTGCACAGGTCGGATATAATTCACCCCTCCACTTT.

The V and J genes are TRBV5-1 and TRBJ1-5; D is perhaps TRBD1 (5 bases). The CDR3 sequence is 13 residues long. Trimming pared 4 bases from V and 5 bases from J, leaving 10 bases between. Germline V gene data show CDR1 as SGHRS and CDR2 as YFSETQ. The CDR3 coding sequence is TGCGCCAGCAGCAAGACAGCAGATCAGCCCCAGCATTTT. This encodes CASSKTADQPQHF.

This clonotype was counted a few times. V and J are TRBV5-1 and TRBJ2-3, with no clear D. The CDR3 spans 13 residues. From germline, CDR1 is SGHRS and CDR2 YFSETQ. Trimming left V 0 bases short and J 6 bases short, with 8 bases between. The CDR3 nucleotides are TGCGCCAGCAGCTTGGGGGTGTCTGATACGCAGTATTTT. Encoded protein: CASSLGVSDTQYF.

This clonotype has a count of ten or more. This chain joins TRBV25-1 and TRBJ2-7; 10 bases are a match to TRBD1. The CDR3 runs to 15 residues. Looked up from germline, CDR1 is MGHDK and CDR2 is SYGVNS. J was trimmed by 2 bases and V by 1 base; bases with no gene match: 2. CDR3 in amino acids: CASSESGTGAYEQYF. CDR3 in DNA: TGTGCCAGCAGTGAATCCGGGACAGGGGCCTACGAGCAGTACTTC.

This clonotype was observed a handful of times. This chain uses TRBV6-5 with TRBJ1-2; TRBD1 matches 7 bases. The CDR3 totals 15 residues. Trimming took 4 bases from V and 4 from J; bases not matched to a gene: 9. Germline-derived CDR1 and CDR2 are MNHEY and SVGAGI. The CDR3 loop reads CASSSGQAKTYGYTF. The CDR3 DNA follows: TGTGCCAGCAGTTCCGGACAGGCAAAAACCTATGGCTACACCTTC.

This clonotype appeared many times. The rearrangement links TRBV12-3 or TRBV12-4 to TRBJ2-1; 9 bases match TRBD2. Losses at the gene ends were 3 bases for V and 5 bases for J; bases not matched to a gene: 8. The CDR3 spans 16 residues. The CDR3 is CASSFPPSGKNNEQFF. The DNA of the CDR3 is TGTGCCAGCAGTTTCCCACCTAGCGGGAAGAACAATGAGCAGTTCTTC.

This clonotype was picked up a small number of times. The rearrangement joins TRBV27 to TRBJ1-5, with D uncertain. V was trimmed by 5 bases and J by 0 bases, leaving 14 bases between them. The germline V gene has CDR1 MNHEY and CDR2 SMNVEV (reference sequence). CDR3 length: 16 residues. The CDR3 sequence: CASSRQGRGSNQPQHF. CDR3 coding DNA: TGTGCCAGCAGTCGACAAGGGCGTGGTAGCAATCAGCCCCAGCATTTT.

This clonotype was recorded many times. The chain couples TRBV4-3 to TRBJ2-1, with TRBD2 matching 11 bases. The V segment lost 1 base and the J segment 8 bases; nucleotides outside the gene matches: 10. CDR3 length: 17 amino acids. Germline V gene data show CDR1 as LGHNA and CDR2 as YSLEER. As DNA, the CDR3 is TGCGCCAGCAGCCAAGCGGGACTAGCGGTAGCCTTTTATGAGCAGTTCTTC. Its protein product is CASSQAGLAVAFYEQFF.

In its sample, this clonotype was seen many times. The gene calls are TRBV12-3 or TRBV12-4 and TRBJ2-1; D unresolved. The CDR3 totals 15 residues. Between the trimmed V and J ends, which lost 3 bases and 6 bases, there was a span of 15 bases. Here the CDR3 reads CASSFGRIIGNEQFF. The DNA of the CDR3 is TGTGCCAGCAGTTTCGGGCGGATCATCGGCAATGAGCAGTTCTTC.

The J gene is TRBJ1-2, the V gene TRBV7-2; D unresolved. The length of the CDR3 is 14 residues. V was trimmed by 4 bases and J by 0 bases, leaving 9 bases between them. Germline CDR1 and CDR2: SGHTA and FQGNSA. In DNA form, the CDR3 reads TGTGCCAGCAGCTCGGTTCGGGCTAACTATGGCTACACCTTC. Encoded protein: CASSSVRANYGYTF.

The table lists this clonotype with a few counts. V usage is TRBV5-6 and J usage is TRBJ2-7; TRBD2 aligns across 7 bases. Germline CDR1 is SGHDT and CDR2 is YYEEEE. The CDR3 is 14 amino acids. Trimming cost V 0 bases and J 3 bases; bases outside gene matches: 3. For the CDR3, the DNA is TGTGCCAGCAGCTTGGTGAGGACTAGCTACGAGCAGTACTTC. This codes for CASSLVRTSYEQYF.

This clonotype showed up many times. The CDR3 loop is CASIRLGSVNEQFF. The CDR3 coding sequence is TGTGCCAGCATCCGTTTGGGGAGCGTGAATGAGCAGTTCTTC. V gene TRBV11-2 combines with J gene TRBJ2-1; TRBD2 might be the D (5 bases). Between the trimmed V and J ends, which lost 7 bases and 7 bases, there was a span of 17 bases. The CDR3 runs 14 residues. Germline V gene sequence: CDR1 SGHAT, CDR2 FQNNGV.

This clonotype was observed a few times. The genes are TRBV5-1 and TRBJ2-1; 8 nucleotides agree with TRBD1. Germline CDR1 SGHRS, CDR2 YFSETQ. The CDR3 is made up of 15 amino acids. V shed 4 bases, J shed 8 bases, and the junction held 11 bases outside the gene matches. The CDR3 reads CASSPDREYLHEQFF. The CDR3 DNA reads as TGCGCCAGCAGCCCGGACAGGGAGTACTTACATGAGCAGTTCTTC.

The chain joins TRBV4-1 to TRBJ2-5, with 14 bases that match TRBD2. The germline CDR1 and CDR2 sequences are MGHRA and YSYEKL. Germline trimming cut 0 bases from V and 4 bases from J; bases unmatched to any gene: 10. The CDR3 consists of 19 residues. DNA for the CDR3: TGCGCCAGCAGCCAAGAGGAGCGACTAGCGGGGGGGCTCGGAGAGACCCAGTACTTC. Its protein is CASSQEERLAGGLGETQYF.